One sample yielded the 18 T cell receptor beta chains listed below, sequenced in a study of blood T cell repertoires in COVID-19. Clones were read by immunoSEQ multiplex PCR, and TCRdb kept only the in-frame ones, dropping some. Of approximately 260,000 clones in the sample, roughly 89% were seen once. Sequenced sample: PBMCs or T cells enriched from blood (not recorded which). The receptors derive from a woman aged 55 to 70 who had recovered from COVID-19.

This clone appeared once. This chain connects TRBV5-6 to TRBJ2-3; D possibly corresponds to TRBD2 (6 bases). This CDR3 contains 14 residues. Germline CDR1 is SGHDT and CDR2 is YYEEEE. The V end was cut by 4 bases, the J end by 2 bases, with 11 bases between. The chain's CDR3 is CASSPRETTDTQYF. DNA of the CDR3: TGTGCCAGCAGCCCCCGGGAGACCACAGATACGCAGTATTTT.

The rearrangement uses TRBV7-2 and TRBJ1-6; D remains ambiguous. Looked up from germline, CDR1 is SGHTA and CDR2 is FQGNSA. The CDR3 contains 16 residues. V shed 0 bases and J shed 9 bases, with 15 bases lying between them. CDR3 DNA: TGTGCCAGCAGCTTAGCTTTTCGCCGCTTCGGTTCACCCCTCCACTTT. This encodes CASSLAFRRFGSPLHF.

CDR3: CASSISANEKLFF. The CDR3 bases are TGTGCCAGTAGTATTTCGGCTAATGAAAAACTGTTTTTT. The rearrangement links TRBV19 to TRBJ1-4; no firm D call. Between the trimmed V and J ends, which lost 3 bases and 3 bases, there was a span of 5 bases. This CDR3 contains 13 residues. Germline V gene data show CDR1 as LNHDA and CDR2 as SQIVND (reference sequence).

This clone was seen a handful of times. The chain links TRBV28 to TRBJ2-7; possible D gene TRBD2, 5 bases. V shed 7 bases and J shed 1 base, with 8 bases lying between them. Looked up from germline, CDR1 is MDHEN and CDR2 is SYDVKM. The CDR3 has 12 residues. DNA for the CDR3: TGTGCCAGCACGGGGATTTCCTACGAGCAGTACTTC. Amino acids: CASTGISYEQYF.

This rearrangement joins TRBV18 to TRBJ1-2, with TRBD1 matching over 9 bases. The length of the CDR3 is 14 residues. The V gene end was trimmed by 1 base and the J gene end by 8 bases; junction bases not matched to a gene: 5. CDR1 is KGHSH, CDR2 LQKENI, per germline. The CDR3 sequence: CASSPRQGEAGYTF. For the CDR3, the DNA is TGTGCCAGCTCACCACGACAGGGGGAGGCGGGCTACACCTTC.

The V gene is TRBV6-5, the J gene TRBJ1-3; no clear D. The CDR3 has 14 residues. V was trimmed by 0 bases and J by 4 bases, leaving 7 bases between them. Germline V gene lookup returns CDR1 MNHEY and CDR2 SVGAGI. CDR3 residues: CASSYSEQGNTIYF. As DNA, the CDR3 is TGTGCCAGCAGTTACTCGGAACAGGGAAACACCATATATTTT.

This chain connects TRBV5-6 to TRBJ1-2; D not certain. There are 12 residues in the CDR3. Germline V lookup: CDR1 SGHDT, CDR2 YYEEEE. CDR3 in amino acids: CATASGRYGYTF. In DNA, the CDR3 is TGTGCAACCGCGAGTGGGAGATATGGCTACACCTTC.

This sequence joins TRBV6-5 and TRBJ1-4, with TRBD1 matching 7 bases. Germline CDR1 is MNHEY and CDR2 is SVGAGI. V shed 7 bases, J shed 4 bases, and the junction held 9 bases outside the gene matches. This CDR3 spans 15 amino acids. This CDR3 is CASTSPGQSNEKLFF. The CDR3 DNA follows: TGTGCCAGCACCTCCCCGGGACAGAGTAATGAAAAACTGTTTTTT.

This clone has a handful of counts. Other nucleotide sequences from this sample produce the same CDR3. The chain couples TRBV2 to TRBJ2-2; D gene unclear. Germline V gene sequence: CDR1 SNHLY, CDR2 FYNNEI. CDR3 length: 12 residues. V shed 2 bases and J shed 4 bases, with 2 bases lying between them. CDR3 nucleotide sequence: TGTGCCAGCAGTGAACTCACCGGGGAGCTGTTTTTT. Translated, it gives CASSELTGELFF.

The V call is TRBV7-9, the J call TRBJ1-5; D is undetermined. The length of the CDR3 is 13 residues. Germline V gene sequence: CDR1 SEHNR, CDR2 FQNEAQ (reference sequence). The germline V and J ends were trimmed by 1 base and 9 bases, with 10 bases remaining between them. The CDR3, as DNA: TGTGCCAGCAGCTTAGGGGCCATCGGGCCCCAGCATTTT. Its translation is CASSLGAIGPQHF.

The V and J genes are TRBV3-1 (or the pseudogene TRBV3-2) and TRBJ1-2, with no clear D. The V end was cut by 2 bases, the J end by 2 bases, with 9 bases between. Germline CDR1 reads LGHDT; CDR2 reads YNNKEL (reference sequence). The CDR3 has 14 residues. Written as DNA, the CDR3 is TGTGCCAGCAGCCAATCTGGGAGGAACTATGGCTACACCTTC. It translates to CASSQSGRNYGYTF.

This chain joins TRBV12-3 or TRBV12-4 and TRBJ2-5; 7 bases align to TRBD2. CDR3 length: 13 amino acids. The J segment lost 5 bases and the V segment lost 9 bases, leaving 9 bases of the junction unmatched. The CDR3 nucleotides read TGTGCCAGTTGTGGCGGGAGCAGGGAGACCCAGTACTTC. Its protein is CASCGGSRETQYF.

This rearrangement joins TRBV28 to TRBJ2-7; 7 bases fit TRBD1. J was trimmed by 2 bases and V by 3 bases; bases with no gene match: 7. CDR3 size: 15 residues. The germline V gene has CDR1 MDHEN and CDR2 SYDVKM. This CDR3 is CASSFPAGGTYEQYF. The CDR3 DNA follows: TGTGCCAGCAGTTTTCCGGCAGGGGGAACCTACGAGCAGTACTTC.

The chain carries TRBV4-1 and TRBJ2-3; D remains ambiguous. Germline V gene lookup returns CDR1 MGHRA and CDR2 YSYEKL. Trimming cost V 1 base and J 5 bases, with 7 bases left between them. This CDR3 region has 13 residues. DNA for the CDR3: TGCGCCAGCAGCCAAGGCGGAAGAGATACGCAGTATTTT. This translates into CASSQGGRDTQYF.

In DNA, the CDR3 is TGCAGCGTTGTTTGGCAGGAAAACACTGAAGCTTTCTTT. Its protein is CSVVWQENTEAFF. The chain uses TRBV29-1 and TRBJ1-1; D unclear. Trimming pared 4 bases from V and 2 bases from J, leaving 11 bases between. The CDR3 loop spans 13 amino acids. Germline assignment: CDR1 SQVTM and CDR2 ANQGSEA.

V gene TRBV28 combines with J gene TRBJ1-1, with D possibly being TRBD1 (5 bases). This CDR3 has 14 residues. Germline V gene sequence: CDR1 MDHEN, CDR2 SYDVKM. V lost 5 bases and J 11 bases, leaving 21 bases between the germline ends. CDR3: CASSAPPGLRRAFF. CDR3 nucleotides: TGTGCCAGCAGTGCACCACCAGGGTTACGGCGGGCTTTCTTT.

A few counts support this clone. The rearrangement links TRBV5-8 to TRBJ2-2; D gene ambiguous. CDR3 length equals 14 residues. V shed 5 bases and J shed 8 bases, with 16 bases lying between them. Looked up from germline, CDR1 is SGHTS and CDR2 is YDEGEE. The CDR3 nucleotides are TGTGCCAGCAGGAGAGGCAGCGCACCGGGGGAGCTGTTTTTT. Translation gives CASRRGSAPGELFF. The variable domain in full, completed from reference TRBV5-8 and TRBJ2-2, reads EAGVTQSPTHLIKTRGQQATLRCSPISGHTSVYWYQQALGLGLQFLLWYDEGEERNRGNFPPRFSGRQFPNYSSELNVNALELEDSALYLCASRRGSAPGELFFGEGSRLTVL.

This clone was seen more than once but under ten times. The chain combines TRBV7-3 with TRBJ2-2, with D maybe TRBD1 (6 bases). Germline V lookup: CDR1 SGHTA, CDR2 FQGTGA. CDR3 size: 14 residues. The V gene lost 8 bases and the J gene lost 6 bases, with 16 bases spanning the gap. The CDR3 loop is CASRQGTQAGELFF. The CDR3 DNA reads TGTGCCAGCCGTCAGGGGACACAGGCCGGGGAGCTGTTTTTT.